This T cell receptor beta chain was recovered during a study of blood T cell repertoires in COVID-19. For the study at large: Sample material is recorded as cDNA or gDNA derived from T cells, B-cell-depleted T cells, or PBMCs.

Clones were sequenced by immunoSEQ multiplex PCR, and TCRdb holds only the in-frame ones, with some missing. This sample carries roughly 280,000 clones, 80% to 90% of them seen once, and the ten largest clones take around 10%. The V segment lost 8 bases and the J segment 7 bases; nucleotides outside the gene matches: 4. The CDR3 sequence is 12 residues long. Germline assignment: CDR1 MGHDK and CDR2 SYGVNS. Sequencing was performed on peripheral blood. This chain uses TRBV25-1 with TRBJ2-7, with TRBD2 matching over 11 bases. This clonotype originated in a woman in her 70s with acute or convalescent COVID-19. The CDR3 reads CASRIAGGEQYF. The CDR3 nucleotides are TGTGCCAGCCGCATAGCGGGAGGGGAGCAGTACTTC.